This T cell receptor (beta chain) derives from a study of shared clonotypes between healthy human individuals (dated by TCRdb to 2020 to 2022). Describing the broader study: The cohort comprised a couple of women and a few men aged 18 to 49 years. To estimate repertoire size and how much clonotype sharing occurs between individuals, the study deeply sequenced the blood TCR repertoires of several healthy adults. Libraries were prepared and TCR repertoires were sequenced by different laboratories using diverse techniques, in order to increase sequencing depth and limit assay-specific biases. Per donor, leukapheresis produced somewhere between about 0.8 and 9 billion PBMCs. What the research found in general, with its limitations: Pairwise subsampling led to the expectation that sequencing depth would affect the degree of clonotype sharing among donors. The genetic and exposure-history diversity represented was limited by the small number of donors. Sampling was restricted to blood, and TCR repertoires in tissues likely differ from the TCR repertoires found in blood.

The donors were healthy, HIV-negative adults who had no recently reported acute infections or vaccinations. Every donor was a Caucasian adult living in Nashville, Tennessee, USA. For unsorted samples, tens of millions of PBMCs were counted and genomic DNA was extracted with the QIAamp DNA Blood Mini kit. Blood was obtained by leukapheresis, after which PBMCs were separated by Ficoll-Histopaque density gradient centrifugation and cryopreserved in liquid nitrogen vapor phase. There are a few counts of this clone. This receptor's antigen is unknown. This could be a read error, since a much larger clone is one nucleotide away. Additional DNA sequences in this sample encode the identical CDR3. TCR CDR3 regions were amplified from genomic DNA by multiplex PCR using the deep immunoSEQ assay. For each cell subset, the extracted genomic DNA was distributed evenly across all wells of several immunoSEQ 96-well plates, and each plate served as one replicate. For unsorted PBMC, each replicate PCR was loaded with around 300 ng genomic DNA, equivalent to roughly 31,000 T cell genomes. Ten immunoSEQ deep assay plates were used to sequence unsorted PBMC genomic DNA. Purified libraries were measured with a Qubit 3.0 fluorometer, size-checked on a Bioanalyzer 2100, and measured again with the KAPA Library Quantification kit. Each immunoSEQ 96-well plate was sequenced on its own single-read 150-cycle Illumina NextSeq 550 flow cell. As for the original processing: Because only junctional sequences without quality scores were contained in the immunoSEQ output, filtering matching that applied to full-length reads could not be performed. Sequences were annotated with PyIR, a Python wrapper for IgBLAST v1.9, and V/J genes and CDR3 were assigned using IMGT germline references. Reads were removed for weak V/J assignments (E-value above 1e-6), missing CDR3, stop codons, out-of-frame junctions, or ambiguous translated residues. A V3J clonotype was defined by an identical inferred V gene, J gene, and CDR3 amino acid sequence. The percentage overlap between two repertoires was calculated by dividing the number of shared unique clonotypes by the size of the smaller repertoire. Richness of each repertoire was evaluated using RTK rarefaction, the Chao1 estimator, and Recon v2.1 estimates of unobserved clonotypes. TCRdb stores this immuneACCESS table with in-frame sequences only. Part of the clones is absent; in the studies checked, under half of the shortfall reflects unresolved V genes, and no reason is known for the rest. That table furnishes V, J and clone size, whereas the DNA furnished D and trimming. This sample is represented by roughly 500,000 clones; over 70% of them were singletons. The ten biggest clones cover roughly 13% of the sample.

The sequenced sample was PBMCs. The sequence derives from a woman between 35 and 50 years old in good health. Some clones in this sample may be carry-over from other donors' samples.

The CDR3 region: CASSLDGTVLPDTQYF. The DNA sequence is as follows: TGCGCCAGCAGCCTAGACGGGACAGTCCTACCAGATACGCAGTATTTT. This chain joins TRBV4-3 to TRBJ2-3; 7 bases in between match TRBD1. Reading from cysteine to phenylalanine, the CDR3 counts 16 amino acids. Only the CDR3 part of the read is kept: 48 bases, read in frame from the first base. For this chain, trimming is 4 bases at the V end and 4 bases at the J end, and the number of junction bases without a gene match is 11. CDR1 LGHNA and CDR2 YSLEER were looked up in the germline V gene.